This TCR beta chain was observed in a study of early T cells in non-severe SARS-CoV-2 infection. Points from the study as a whole: Anti-spike CD8 responses were favored in VDJdb matching, and private and CD4 specificities were missed.

Attachment of unique molecular identifiers to individual cDNA molecules was performed. TCRdb reprocessed the 5' RACE reads with MiXCR, giving one entry per CDR3 protein. This sample carries roughly 50,000 distinct CDR3 sequences, roughly 5.5% of them seen once, and the ten largest clones take 4.5%. This clonotype was counted ten times or more. No antigen is known for it. CDR3 length: 17 amino acids. Germline values: CDR1 SGHDN, CDR2 FVKESK. V shed 4 bases and J shed 0 bases, with 16 bases lying between them. This TCR was sampled from an adult who was a healthcare worker with PCR-confirmed SARS-CoV-2 infection or an uninfected control (not recorded which). The sequenced material came from whole blood. The rearrangement links TRBV14 to TRBJ2-1; D may be TRBD2 (6 bases). DNA for the CDR3: TGTGCCAGCAGCCTACAGGCTAGCGAGAGCTCCTACAATGAGCAGTTCTTC. This encodes CASSLQASESSYNEQFF.